The clone carrying this TCR beta chain has at least ten counts. As yet, its antigen is unknown. These data are taken from a study of T cells in Graves' hyperthyroidism and ophthalmopathy. In the study overall: Blood was drawn when the patient was first diagnosed and still untreated. General observations from the study: In blood, most of the thyroid clonotypes expanded above 0.001 were also present.

If no ophthalmopathy progression occurred within 18 months, Graves' hyperthyroidism was stable. This sample holds PBMCs from about 9.3 ml fresh peripheral blood. Amplified TCR beta CDR3 regions derived from RNA transcripts. TCR CDR3 underwent first-round RT-PCR with the HTBI primer set. TCRdb used MiXCR to reprocess the multiplex PCR reads, holding one entry per CDR3 protein. The sample lists 500,000 to 700,000 distinct CDR3 sequences; around 17% were seen once. The V gene's germline CDR1 is SGHDT and CDR2 YYEEEE. V lost 0 bases and J lost 2, with 15 bases in between. The length of the CDR3 is 16 residues.

This TCR came from a woman aged 18-29 years with Graves' hyperthyroidism. The rearrangement uses TRBV5-6 and TRBJ2-7; the D call may be TRBD1 or TRBD2 (5 bases each). The sequencing sample was made of blood. The CDR3 coding sequence is TGTGCCAGCAGCTTGGATGGGGCTAGCAGGGCCTACGAGCAGTACTTC. Its translation is CASSLDGASRAYEQYF.